This T cell receptor (beta chain) was profiled in a study of cytomegalovirus exposure and HLA in healthy donors. A multiplex PCR was run with 60 Vbeta primers and 13 Jbeta primers. Sequencing was performed with immunoSEQ multiplex PCR; in TCRdb, only in-frame clones are kept and a portion is missing. Of 45,000 to 65,000 clones listed, roughly 70% are singletons. V dropped 1 base and J dropped 5; count of bases not matched to a gene: 9. The CDR3 has 16 residues. Germline V lookup: CDR1 LNHDA, CDR2 SQIVND (reference sequence). Sequencing was carried out using PBMCs. V and J are TRBV19 and TRBJ2-7; TRBD1 aligns across 9 bases. The source is a woman aged 45-65 years in good health and CMV-seropositive. The CDR3 DNA follows: TGTGCCAGTAGTATAGCCAACGCGGACAGGGGCAACGAGCAGTACTTC. Translating gives CASSIANADRGNEQYF.